Below, one TCR beta chain is given with its context. The antigen this receptor binds is unknown. No much larger clonotype is one base removed from it; base qualities were not supplied. This sample was taken from a study of blood T cell repertoires in COVID-19 (dated by TCRdb to the early 2020s). About the investigation overall: Collaborator samples came from the United States, Italy and Spain and covered acute and convalescent phases of COVID-19. The prospective study material was composed of cDNA or gDNA derived from T cells, B-cell-depleted T cells, or PBMCs. The repertoires were released in a freely available public database intended as a resource for research on the immune response to SARS-CoV-2. The dataset comprised deeply sampled blood TCRbeta repertoires from subjects exposed to, actively infected with, or recovered from COVID-19. Samples were obtained from the ongoing ImmuneRACE study (first 160 participants) and from 950 to 1,500 subjects provided by 6 global collaborators. A de-identified subject ID, COVID-19 status, age in years and sex were almost always included in the sample metadata. Where HLA class I and class II types were available, the types were taken from metadata supplied by the sample provider, not from assay-based typing. The research as a whole found: Clinical and demographic metadata were provided uncurated, with the amount varying by source and participant.

At one collaborating source in Seattle, patients were enrolled during active infection and were followed longitudinally through the course of disease. Whole blood was collected in K2EDTA tubes by collaborating institutions according to the institutions' own protocols. For TCRbeta analysis, collaborators shipped samples in one of three forms: frozen whole blood, isolated PBMCs, or DNA extracted from either of those sample types. As encoded in the germline V gene, CDR1 is SGHRS while CDR2 is YFSETQ. V was cut back by 4 bases and J by 2 bases, leaving a gap of 24 bases between them. Taken from cysteine to phenylalanine, the CDR3 has 18 residues. Solely the CDR3 DNA is kept, with 54 bases framed from the first base. The immunoSEQ Assay, a bias-controlled multiplex PCR, was used to amplify TCRbeta CDR3 regions from genomic DNA. Turning to the authors' computational methods: Within the assay, amplification of reference gene primers was used to estimate how many nucleated cells each sample contained. To quantify the absolute abundance of each unique TCRbeta CDR3 rearrangement, sequence reads were collapsed and filtered. For each sample, productive Simpson clonality was calculated as the square root of Simpson's diversity index across productive rearrangements. Not all clones reach the TCRdb copy of this immuneACCESS table, which keeps in-frame sequences only. Checked studies attribute under half of the gap to unresolved V genes and leave the rest unexplained. The V and J calls and the clone size are those of that table, but D and trimming were determined from the DNA. The sample includes 250,000 to 400,000 clones, with approximately 88% observed a single time. The ten largest account for about 1.5% of the sample.

The receptor's source is a woman aged 25 to 45 with COVID-19, enrolled during active disease. Source material: peripheral blood. Rearrangement joined TRBV5-1 to TRBJ1-1, with no reliable assignment of the D segment. The CDR3 is CASSTRRVYSGGNTEAFF. In nucleotide form, the sequence is TGCGCCAGCAGCACTCGGAGGGTTTATAGCGGTGGTAACACTGAAGCTTTCTTT.